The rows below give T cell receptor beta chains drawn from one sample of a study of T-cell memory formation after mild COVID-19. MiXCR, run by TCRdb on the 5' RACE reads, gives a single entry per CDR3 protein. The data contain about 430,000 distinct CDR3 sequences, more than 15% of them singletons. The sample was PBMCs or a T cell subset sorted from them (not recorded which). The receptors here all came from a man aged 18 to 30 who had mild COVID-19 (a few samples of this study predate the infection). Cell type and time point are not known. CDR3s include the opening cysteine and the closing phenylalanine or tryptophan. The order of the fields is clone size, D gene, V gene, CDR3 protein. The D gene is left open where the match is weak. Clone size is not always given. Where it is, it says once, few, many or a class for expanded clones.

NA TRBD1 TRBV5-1 CASIGTDVAEQFF
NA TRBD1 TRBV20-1 CSASAPGQGGDTQYF
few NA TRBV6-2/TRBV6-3 CASSYSTFYRGYTF
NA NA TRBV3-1 CASTRYGANVLTF
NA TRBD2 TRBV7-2 CASSSDISGGGGTDTQYF
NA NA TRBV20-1 CSARKEGSSQPQHF
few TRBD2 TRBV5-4 CASSTGALAGVDEQFF
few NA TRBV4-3 CASSQAGLAKNIQYF
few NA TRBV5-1 CASSPGGISYNEQFF
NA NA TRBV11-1 CASSLEVGIYEQYF
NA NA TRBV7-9 CASSLGPGARDTEAFF
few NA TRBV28 CASSFYSYGYTF
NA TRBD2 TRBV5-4 CASTGLATDEQFF
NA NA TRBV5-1 CDSSRSGQETQYF
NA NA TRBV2 CASSEGPQPQHF
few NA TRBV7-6 CASSLEGPGKGAYEQYF
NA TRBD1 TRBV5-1 CASAGQGADEQFF
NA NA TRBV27 CASSPSRLTNTEAFF
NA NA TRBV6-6 CASSSPGEQFF
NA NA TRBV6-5 CASSYSGNEQFF
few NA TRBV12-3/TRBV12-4 CASSRQMSSYNEQFF
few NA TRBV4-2 CASSQSSLPYEQYF
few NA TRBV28 CASSLRVGYGYTF
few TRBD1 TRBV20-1 CSARAPAGGETQYF
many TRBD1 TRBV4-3 CASSAGQGNYGYTF
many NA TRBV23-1 CASSQSRTLKRHEQYF
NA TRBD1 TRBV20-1 CSARGAGGYQNIQYF
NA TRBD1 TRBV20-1 CSARSPLTGFVISEAFF
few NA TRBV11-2 CASSLGGFQDTQYF
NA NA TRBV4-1 CASSRSPSGEAEAFF
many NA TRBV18 CASSPASTDTQYF
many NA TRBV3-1 CASSQTPSVLGNEQFF
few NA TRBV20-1 CSARDEGSGSGELFF
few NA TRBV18 CASSPRQGDYSPLHF
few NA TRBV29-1 CSVEEDQGEQFF
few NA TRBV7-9 CASSLRGVEQFF
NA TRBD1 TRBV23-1 CASSQPGQGSEANYGYTF
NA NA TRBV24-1 CATSDPRGGNQPQHF
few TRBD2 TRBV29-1 CSAPGTLAGGTSTDTQYF
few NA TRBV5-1 CASRYEQGLNTEAFF
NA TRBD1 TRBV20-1 CSARDLGQGAMNTEAFF
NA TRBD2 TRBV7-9 CASSAGLAGAYEQYF
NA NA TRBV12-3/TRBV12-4 CASSPDGTYDEQYF
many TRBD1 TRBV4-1 CASSQGPTGGWQPQHF
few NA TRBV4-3 CASSQVYRGGNEQFF
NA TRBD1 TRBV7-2 CASGNRGRNTEAFF